This paragraph covers one T cell receptor beta chain sequence. These data come from a study of blood T cell repertoires in COVID-19. In the study overall: Italy, Spain and the United States were the sources of the convalescent and acute COVID-19 samples. Sample material is recorded as cDNA or gDNA derived from T cells, B-cell-depleted T cells, or PBMCs.

Per the authors' pipeline: Using reference gene primer amplification, nucleated cell counts were estimated. Measured with immunoSEQ multiplex PCR; TCRdb has only the in-frame clones, and not every one. D and trimming come from the DNA, and the V and J calls and clone size come from that table. The table records approximately 260,000 clones, 75% to 90% of them present only once. The germline V gene encodes CDR1 MGHRA and CDR2 YSYEKL. V shed 5 bases, J shed 5 bases, and the junction held 5 bases outside the gene matches. The CDR3 spans 14 residues. The chain uses TRBV4-1 and TRBJ1-5, with 8 bases aligning to TRBD1. Sequencing was done on a sample of peripheral blood. The TCR originated in a woman aged 40-49 years with acute or convalescent COVID-19. The CDR3 sequence is CASSDRGGDQPQHF. DNA for the CDR3: TGCGCCAGCAGCGACAGGGGCGGGGATCAGCCCCAGCATTTT.